The next 11 T cell receptor beta chains were all read from a single sample in a study of cytomegalovirus exposure and HLA in healthy donors. The table came from immunoSEQ multiplex PCR; TCRdb's copy has only in-frame clones and leaves some out. The sample has a few hundred thousand clones, 88% seen once. Sequenced sample: PBMCs. These receptors all come from a woman younger than 35 in good health and CMV-seronegative.

V is TRBV7-9 and J is TRBJ2-1; tentative D call: TRBD2 (5 bases). V was trimmed by 5 bases and J by 9 bases, leaving 14 bases between them. Germline V lookup: CDR1 SEHNR, CDR2 FQNEAQ (reference sequence). The CDR3 spans 13 residues. Written as DNA, the CDR3 is TGTGCCAGCAGCCCGACTCCAGCGGCTGAGCAGTTCTTC. It specifies CASSPTPAAEQFF.

This chain connects TRBV6-5 to TRBJ2-7, with a weak D call TRBD2 (5 bases). From germline, CDR1 is MNHEY and CDR2 SVGAGI. V was clipped by 3 bases and J by 0 bases, with 12 bases between them. CDR3 size: 15 residues. The CDR3 region is CASSYQRLSSYEQYF. DNA for the CDR3: TGTGCCAGCAGTTATCAGCGGCTGAGCTCCTACGAGCAGTACTTC.

The chain employs TRBV28 and TRBJ2-7; TRBD1 matches 8 bases. There are 16 residues in the CDR3. J gave up 1 base and V 5 bases, and 10 bases lay outside the gene matches. In germline, CDR1 is MDHEN, CDR2 SYDVKM. CDR3 DNA: TGTGCCAGCAGTCCCCGGACAGGGTCACCTTCCTACGAGCAGTACTTC. This gives the protein CASSPRTGSPSYEQYF.

The chain combines TRBV6-5 with TRBJ2-1; 8 bases agree with TRBD1. Trimming removed 0 bases from V and 9 bases from J; junction bases left unmatched: 7. CDR3 size: 15 residues. Germline lookup yields CDR1 MNHEY and CDR2 SVGAGI. The CDR3 DNA reads as TGTGCCAGCAGTTACTCTCTTGCAGGGGGCGTTGAGCAGTTCTTC. The encoded protein is CASSYSLAGGVEQFF.

The gene calls are TRBV28 and TRBJ1-5; D might be TRBD1 (6 bases). V gave up 6 bases and J gave up 5 bases, with 14 bases separating them. Germline-derived CDR1 and CDR2 are MDHEN and SYDVKM. This CDR3 comprises 14 residues. Here the CDR3 reads CASSRQVRHQPQHF. The CDR3 DNA is TGTGCCAGCAGCAGACAGGTACGACATCAGCCCCAGCATTTT. Supplemented by reference TRBV28 and TRBJ1-5, the full variable domain reads DVKVTQSSRYLVKRTGEKVFLECVQDMDHENMFWYRQDPGLGLRLIYFSYDVKMKEKGDIPEGYSVSREKKERFSLILESASTNQTSMYLCASSRQVRHQPQHFGDGTRLSIL.

This sequence joins TRBV19 and TRBJ1-5; D is possibly TRBD1 (5 bases). The CDR3 has 15 amino acids. V shed 6 bases and J shed 5 bases, with 17 bases lying between them. Germline V lookup: CDR1 LNHDA, CDR2 SQIVND (reference sequence). CDR3 DNA: TGTGCCAGTAGGGGTCCCAGGGAGGGTCATCAGCCCCAGCATTTT. Protein: CASRGPREGHQPQHF.

The chain joins TRBV19 to TRBJ1-2; perhaps TRBD1 as D (6 bases). The germline gives CDR1 LNHDA, CDR2 SQIVND (reference sequence). This CDR3 has 17 residues. The V gene lost 7 bases and the J gene lost 1 base, with 22 bases spanning the gap. This chain's CDR3 is CASTLRPRGILNYGYTF. The CDR3 DNA follows: TGTGCCAGTACTCTCCGACCTAGGGGGATCCTTAACTATGGCTACACCTTC.

CDR3 coding DNA: TGTGCCACCTCAACGACAGGGACTTACAATGAGCAGTTCTTC. This codes for CATSTTGTYNEQFF. This rearrangement joins TRBV6-5 to TRBJ2-1; a possible D gene is TRBD1 (7 bases). This CDR3 is built from 14 residues. Germline CDR1 and CDR2: MNHEY and SVGAGI. Trimming left V 10 bases short and J 4 bases short, with 17 bases between.

The chain has TRBV18 and TRBJ2-1; TRBD2 matches 7 bases. The CDR3 length is 13 residues. V dropped 3 bases and J dropped 10; count of bases not matched to a gene: 6. Germline assignment: CDR1 KGHSH and CDR2 LQKENI. CDR3 DNA sequence: TGTGCCAGCTCACCCGGGACTACACGCGAGCAGTTCTTC. Translated, it gives CASSPGTTREQFF.

J is TRBJ2-2 and V is TRBV27; TRBD1 matches 8 bases. With V trimmed by 6 bases and J by 6 bases, 3 bases remained unmatched. This CDR3 is 13 amino acids long. CDR1 is MNHEY, CDR2 SMNVEV, per germline (reference sequence). The CDR3 sequence: CASSLTGAGELFF. Written as DNA, the CDR3 is TGTGCCAGCAGCCTGACAGGGGCCGGGGAGCTGTTTTTT.

This clone was seen just once. This CDR3 is CASSLGRDYGYTF. The CDR3 DNA reads as TGTGCCAGCAGTTTGGGCAGAGACTATGGCTACACCTTC. This rearrangement joins TRBV6-5 to TRBJ1-2; the D is unclear. The CDR3 sequence is 13 residues long. V was clipped by 4 bases and J by 3 bases, with 9 bases between them. Germline CDR1 MNHEY, CDR2 SVGAGI.